Shown below are 21 T cell receptor beta chains from a single sample sequenced in a study of cytomegalovirus exposure and HLA in healthy donors (TCRdb year 2017). To prepare the library, the immunoSEQ multiplex PCR assay was applied. For the multiplex PCR, a mixture combining 60 forward primers for TCR Vbeta segments and 13 reverse primers for TCR Jbeta segments was used. TCRdb mirrors the immuneACCESS table, restricted to in-frame sequences. Some clones are absent from its copies; in checked studies, under half trace to an unresolved V gene, and the reason for the others is unknown. The table kept for this sample lists some 160,000 clones. About 2% of the sample belongs to the ten largest clones. The sample taken for sequencing was PBMCs. The origin of the receptors is a man younger than 45 in good health and CMV-seronegative.

This chain uses TRBV18 with TRBJ2-3; 11 positions match TRBD2. V trimming: 2 bases; J trimming: 3 bases; junction bases outside the gene matches: 7. Looked up from germline, CDR1 is KGHSH and CDR2 is LQKENI. The length of the CDR3 is 17 residues. The CDR3 DNA is TGTGCCAGCTCACCAGTTTTTCTAGCGGGAGGAACAGATACGCAGTATTTT. This codes for CASSPVFLAGGTDTQYF.

The V call is TRBV28, the J call TRBJ2-7, with 9 bases that match TRBD1. This CDR3 is built from 13 residues. Looked up from germline, CDR1 is MDHEN and CDR2 is SYDVKM. With 8 bases clipped from V and 2 bases from J, the junction kept 4 bases outside the gene matches. The CDR3 coding sequence is TGTGCCAGCGCCGGGACAGGGCCCTACGAGCAGTACTTC. Its protein is CASAGTGPYEQYF. The full variable domain, completed using reference TRBV28 and TRBJ2-7, is DVKVTQSSRYLVKRTGEKVFLECVQDMDHENMFWYRQDPGLGLRLIYFSYDVKMKEKGDIPEGYSVSREKKERFSLILESASTNQTSMYLCASAGTGPYEQYFGPGTRLTVT.

The gene calls are TRBV19 and TRBJ2-6; perhaps TRBD1 as D (6 bases). CDR3 length: 18 amino acids. Germline V gene lookup returns CDR1 LNHDA and CDR2 SQIVND (reference sequence). The V gene lost 5 bases and the J gene lost 1 base, with 18 bases spanning the gap. CDR3 bases: TGTGCCAGTAGTTGGAGACACGACAGGTCTTCTGGGGCCAACGTCCTGACTTTC. This translates into CASSWRHDRSSGANVLTF.

This chain connects TRBV19 to TRBJ2-3; 8 bases align to TRBD2. The CDR3 length is 21 residues. Germline V gene lookup returns CDR1 LNHDA and CDR2 SQIVND (reference sequence). V shed 3 bases and J 1 base; nucleotides not matched to a gene: 21. CDR3 amino acids: CASSIPSIGRVVDPGTDTQYF. The DNA of the CDR3 is TGTGCCAGTAGTATTCCTTCAATCGGGAGGGTTGTGGACCCGGGCACAGATACGCAGTATTTT.

This sequence joins TRBV10-3 and TRBJ1-4; possible D gene TRBD1, 6 bases. There are 17 residues in the CDR3. Trimming took off 1 base at V and 0 bases at J, with 12 bases between the two ends. The germline gives CDR1 ENHRY, CDR2 SYGVKD. The CDR3 region has the DNA TGTGCCATCAGTGAGTGGGGCAGGGGTACAACTAATGAAAAACTGTTTTTT. It is translated as CAISEWGRGTTNEKLFF.

The chain uses TRBV27 and TRBJ2-1, with D possibly matching TRBD1 (6 bases). The V gene lost 4 bases and the J gene lost 0 bases, with 13 bases spanning the gap. The germline V gene has CDR1 MNHEY and CDR2 SMNVEV (reference sequence). This CDR3 region has 16 residues. CDR3 sequence: CASSSQGPSSYNEQFF. CDR3 nucleotide sequence: TGTGCCAGCAGTTCACAGGGACCTAGCTCCTACAATGAGCAGTTCTTC.

The chain couples TRBV5-1 to TRBJ2-1; 11 bases agree with TRBD1. CDR1 is SGHRS and CDR2 is YFSETQ in the germline V gene. J gave up 10 bases and V 4 bases, and 16 bases lay outside the gene matches. The CDR3 is 17 amino acids. CDR3 sequence reads: CASSPGSGTGGTREQFF. The DNA of the CDR3 is TGCGCCAGCAGCCCAGGTTCCGGGACAGGGGGGACCAGGGAGCAGTTCTTC.

CDR3 sequence reads: CASSESRLYNQPQHF. CDR3 in DNA: TGTGCCAGCAGTGAATCCAGGCTATACAATCAGCCCCAGCATTTT. The chain is built from TRBV2 and TRBJ1-5, with unresolved D. The germline V and J ends were trimmed by 2 bases and 3 bases, with 11 bases remaining between them. The CDR3 covers 15 residues. Germline V gives CDR1 SNHLY, CDR2 FYNNEI. Full variable domain (rest looked up from reference TRBV2 and TRBJ1-5): EPEVTQTPSHQVTQMGQEVILRCVPISNHLYFYWYRQILGQKVEFLVSFYNNEISEKSEIFDDQFSVERPDGSNFTLKIRSTKLEDSAMYFCASSESRLYNQPQHFGDGTRLSIL.

The J gene is TRBJ2-5, the V gene TRBV18, with a weak D call TRBD1 (6 bases). Germline V CDR1 and CDR2: KGHSH, LQKENI. The CDR3 extends over 17 amino acids. V lost 0 bases, J lost 5 bases, and 19 bases lay in between. CDR3 residues: CASSPPGNGPQGETQYF. The CDR3 DNA reads as TGTGCCAGCTCACCACCTGGAAACGGACCCCAGGGGGAGACCCAGTACTTC.

This sequence joins TRBV19 and TRBJ2-5, with 8 positions matching TRBD1. J gave up 1 base and V 4 bases, and 5 bases lay outside the gene matches. CDR1 and CDR2 from the germline V gene are LNHDA and SQIVND (reference sequence). The CDR3 has 15 amino acids. In DNA, the CDR3 is TGTGCCAGTAGTAGGACAGGGCAGGGCCAAGAGACCCAGTACTTC. It encodes CASSRTGQGQETQYF.

The chain links TRBV30 to TRBJ1-2; D not certain. The CDR3 runs to 12 residues. Deletions cut 5 bases from V and 4 bases from J, with 11 bases between. From germline, CDR1 is GTSNPN and CDR2 SVGIG (reference sequence). CDR3 coding DNA: TGTGCCTGGGGGAGGTTGAGCTATGGCTACACCTTC. Its protein is CAWGRLSYGYTF.

V usage is TRBV6-1 and J usage is TRBJ1-5; 8 positions match TRBD1. V trimming: 6 bases; J trimming: 5 bases; junction bases outside the gene matches: 3. In germline, CDR1 is MNHNS, CDR2 SASEGT. The CDR3 sequence is 13 residues long. In DNA, the CDR3 is TGTGCCAGCAGCCGGACAGGGTATCAGCCCCAGCATTTT. It yields the protein CASSRTGYQPQHF.

The V gene is TRBV11-2, the J gene TRBJ2-7, with 8 bases fitting TRBD2. Germline lookup yields CDR1 SGHAT and CDR2 FQNNGV. Trimming at V came to 4 bases and at J to 10 bases, leaving 6 bases not matched to a gene. This CDR3 comprises 12 residues. The CDR3 sequence is CASSSGGEEQYF. The CDR3, as DNA: TGTGCCAGCAGCTCCGGGGGGGAGGAACAGTACTTC.

The chain joins TRBV6-4 to TRBJ2-3; 13 nucleotides match TRBD2. Germline-derived CDR1 and CDR2 are MRHNA and SNTAGT. With V trimmed by 3 bases and J by 6 bases, 6 bases remained unmatched. CDR3 length: 16 residues. This CDR3 reads CASSETGLAGMDTQYF. The CDR3 DNA follows: TGTGCCAGCAGTGAAACGGGACTAGCGGGAATGGATACGCAGTATTTT.

The chain joins TRBV30 to TRBJ1-6; 9 positions match TRBD1. The length of the CDR3 is 14 residues. V was pared by 4 bases and J by 9 bases, with 7 bases of the junction left unmatched. The V gene's germline CDR1 is GTSNPN and CDR2 SVGIG (reference sequence). CDR3 residues: CAWIQTGGGSPLHF. The CDR3 nucleotides are TGTGCCTGGATTCAGACAGGGGGAGGTTCACCCCTCCACTTT.

The rearrangement uses TRBV10-3 and TRBJ2-7; tentative D call: TRBD2 (5 bases). The CDR3 length is 12 residues. V lost 11 bases to trimming and J lost 4 bases, with 15 bases between them. In germline, CDR1 is ENHRY, CDR2 SYGVKD. CDR3 bases: TGTGCCTCCCAAACTTCGGGGTACGAGCAGTACTTC. It specifies CASQTSGYEQYF.

The chain employs TRBV9 and TRBJ1-1; D is uncertain. V was clipped by 5 bases and J by 6 bases, with 14 bases between them. Per the germline V gene, CDR1 is SGDLS and CDR2 is YYNGEE. The CDR3 is made up of 13 amino acids. The CDR3 loop is CASSEDGEAEAFF. CDR3 bases: TGTGCCAGCAGTGAGGACGGGGAAGCTGAAGCTTTCTTT.

CDR3 sequence: CAWSLQGPDTQYF. The CDR3 coding sequence is TGTGCCTGGAGTTTGCAGGGGCCAGATACGCAGTATTTT. The V gene is TRBV30, the J gene TRBJ2-3; TRBD1 is a possible D gene (6 bases). This CDR3 has 13 residues. Per the germline V gene, CDR1 is GTSNPN and CDR2 is SVGIG (reference sequence). The ends were cut back, 2 bases at V and 4 bases at J, with 10 bases in the middle.

The chain carries TRBV27 and TRBJ2-3, with a possible D match to TRBD1 (6 bases). V lost 7 bases and J lost 2, with 19 bases in between. The germline V gene encodes CDR1 MNHEY and CDR2 SMNVEV (reference sequence). This CDR3 contains 16 residues. The DNA of the CDR3 is TGTGCCAGCACCCAGGGGATCCACCGCCTCACAGATACGCAGTATTTT. As protein: CASTQGIHRLTDTQYF.

This rearrangement joins TRBV28 to TRBJ1-6; 8 bases map to TRBD1. In germline, CDR1 is MDHEN, CDR2 SYDVKM. J was trimmed by 10 bases and V by 10 bases; bases with no gene match: 15. This CDR3 has 15 residues. The chain's CDR3 is CATLTRDRLGSPLHF. As DNA, the CDR3 is TGTGCCACCCTTACTAGGGACAGGTTGGGATCACCCCTCCACTTT.

The rearrangement joins TRBV6-5 to TRBJ2-7, with 9 bases aligning to TRBD1. V was clipped by 7 bases and J by 2 bases; unmatched bases: 9. The CDR3 consists of 15 residues. CDR1 is MNHEY, CDR2 SVGAGI, per germline. CDR3 in amino acids: CASTLDRGGTYEQYF. CDR3 sequence (DNA): TGTGCCAGCACCCTAGACAGGGGGGGAACCTACGAGCAGTACTTC.